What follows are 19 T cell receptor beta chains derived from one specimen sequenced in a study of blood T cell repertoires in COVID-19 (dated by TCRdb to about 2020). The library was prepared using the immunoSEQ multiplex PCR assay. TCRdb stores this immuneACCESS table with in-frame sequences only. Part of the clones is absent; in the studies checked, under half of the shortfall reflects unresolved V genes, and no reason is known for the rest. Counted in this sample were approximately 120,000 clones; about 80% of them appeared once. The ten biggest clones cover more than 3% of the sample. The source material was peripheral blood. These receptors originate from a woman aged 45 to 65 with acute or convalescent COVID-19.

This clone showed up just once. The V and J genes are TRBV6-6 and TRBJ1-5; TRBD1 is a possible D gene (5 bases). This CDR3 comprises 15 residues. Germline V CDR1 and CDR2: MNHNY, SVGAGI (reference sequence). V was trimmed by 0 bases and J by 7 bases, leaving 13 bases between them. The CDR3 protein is CASSYSSSGGQPQHF. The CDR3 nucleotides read TGTGCCAGCAGTTACTCCAGCTCCGGGGGACAGCCCCAGCATTTT.

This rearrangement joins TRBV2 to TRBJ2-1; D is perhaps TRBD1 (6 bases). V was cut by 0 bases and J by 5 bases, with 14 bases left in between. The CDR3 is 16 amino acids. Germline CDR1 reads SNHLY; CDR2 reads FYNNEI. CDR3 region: CASSEAQGRKNNEQFF. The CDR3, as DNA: TGTGCCAGCAGTGAAGCGCAGGGGCGTAAAAACAATGAGCAGTTCTTC.

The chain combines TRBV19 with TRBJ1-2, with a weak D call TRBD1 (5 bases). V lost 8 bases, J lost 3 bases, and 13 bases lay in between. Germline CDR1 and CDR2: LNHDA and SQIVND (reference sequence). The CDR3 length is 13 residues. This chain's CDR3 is CASQGLVDYGYTF. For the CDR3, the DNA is TGTGCCAGTCAGGGTCTCGTTGACTATGGCTACACCTTC.

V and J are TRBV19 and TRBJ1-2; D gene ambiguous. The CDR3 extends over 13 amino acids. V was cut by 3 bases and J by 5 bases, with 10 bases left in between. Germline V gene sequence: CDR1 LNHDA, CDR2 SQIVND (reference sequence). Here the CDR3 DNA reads TGTGCCAGTAGTATCTCAACAGCATATGGCTACACCTTC. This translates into CASSISTAYGYTF.

CDR3 sequence reads: CASSFPSGQNRYEQYF. The CDR3 DNA sequence: TGTGCCAGCAGCTTCCCCTCCGGACAAAACCGCTACGAGCAGTACTTC. The J gene is TRBJ2-7, the V gene TRBV5-5; D is perhaps TRBD1 (5 bases). The CDR3 consists of 16 residues. V lost 2 bases and J lost 3, with 18 bases in between. The germline CDR1 and CDR2 sequences are SGHKS and YYEKEE (reference sequence). Full variable domain (missing parts from reference TRBV5-5 and TRBJ2-7): DAGVTQSPTHLIKTRGQQVTLRCSPISGHKSVSWYQQVLGQGPQFIFQYYEKEERGRGNFPDRFSARQFPNYSSELNVNALLLGDSALYLCASSFPSGQNRYEQYFGPGTRLTVT.

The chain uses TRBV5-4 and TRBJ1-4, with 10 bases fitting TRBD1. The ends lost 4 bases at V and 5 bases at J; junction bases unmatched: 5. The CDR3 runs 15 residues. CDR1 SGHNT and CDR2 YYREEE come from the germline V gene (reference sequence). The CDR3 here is CASSRPGQGNEKLFF. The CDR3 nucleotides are TGTGCCAGCAGCAGACCGGGACAGGGGAATGAAAAACTGTTTTTT.

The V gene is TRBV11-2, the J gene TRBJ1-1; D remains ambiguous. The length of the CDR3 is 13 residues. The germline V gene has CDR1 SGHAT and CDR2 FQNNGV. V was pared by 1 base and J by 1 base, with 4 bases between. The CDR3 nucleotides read TGTGCCAGCAGCTTAGGGCAGAACACTGAAGCTTTCTTT. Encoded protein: CASSLGQNTEAFF.

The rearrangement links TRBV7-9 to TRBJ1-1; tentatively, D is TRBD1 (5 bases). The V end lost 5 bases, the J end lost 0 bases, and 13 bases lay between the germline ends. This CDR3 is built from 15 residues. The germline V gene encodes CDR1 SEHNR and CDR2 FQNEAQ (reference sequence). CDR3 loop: CASSLRRGMNTEAFF. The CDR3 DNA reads TGTGCCAGCAGCCTAAGGAGGGGCATGAACACTGAAGCTTTCTTT.

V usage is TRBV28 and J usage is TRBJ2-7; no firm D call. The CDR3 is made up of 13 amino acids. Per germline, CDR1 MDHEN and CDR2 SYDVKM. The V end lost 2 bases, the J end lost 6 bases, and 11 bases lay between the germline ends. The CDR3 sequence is CASSLPTTREQYF. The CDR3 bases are TGTGCCAGCAGTTTACCAACGACACGCGAGCAGTACTTC.

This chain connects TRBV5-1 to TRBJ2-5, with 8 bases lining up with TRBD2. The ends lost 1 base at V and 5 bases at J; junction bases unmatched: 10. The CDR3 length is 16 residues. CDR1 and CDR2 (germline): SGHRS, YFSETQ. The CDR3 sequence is CASSLSTSGIRETQYF. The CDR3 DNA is TGCGCCAGCAGCTTGAGTACTAGCGGTATAAGGGAGACCCAGTACTTC.

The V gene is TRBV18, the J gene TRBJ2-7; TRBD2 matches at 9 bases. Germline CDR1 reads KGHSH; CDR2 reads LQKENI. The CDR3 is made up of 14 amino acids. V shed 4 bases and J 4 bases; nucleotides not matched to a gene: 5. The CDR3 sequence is CASSLSGGRYEQYF. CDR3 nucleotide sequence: TGTGCCAGCTCACTGAGCGGGGGGCGGTACGAGCAGTACTTC.

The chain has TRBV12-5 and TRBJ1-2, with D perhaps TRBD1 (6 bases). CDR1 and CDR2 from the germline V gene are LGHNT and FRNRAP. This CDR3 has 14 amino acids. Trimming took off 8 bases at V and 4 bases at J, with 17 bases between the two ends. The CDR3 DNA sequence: TGTGCTAGTTGTGCGGGGGCGGGGACCTATGGCTACACCTTC. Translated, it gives CASCAGAGTYGYTF.

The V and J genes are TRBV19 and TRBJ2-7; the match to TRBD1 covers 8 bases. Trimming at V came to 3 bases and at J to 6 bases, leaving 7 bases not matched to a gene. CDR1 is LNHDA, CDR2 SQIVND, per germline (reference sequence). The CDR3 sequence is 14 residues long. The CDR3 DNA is TGTGCCAGTAGTATCAGCAGGGGGCCGGTCGAGCAGTACTTC. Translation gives CASSISRGPVEQYF. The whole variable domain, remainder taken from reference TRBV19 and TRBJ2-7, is DGGITQSPKYLFRKEGQNVTLSCEQNLNHDAMYWYRQDPGQGLRLIYYSQIVNDFQKGDIAEGYSVSREKKESFPLTVTSAQKNPTAFYLCASSISRGPVEQYFGPGTRLTVT.

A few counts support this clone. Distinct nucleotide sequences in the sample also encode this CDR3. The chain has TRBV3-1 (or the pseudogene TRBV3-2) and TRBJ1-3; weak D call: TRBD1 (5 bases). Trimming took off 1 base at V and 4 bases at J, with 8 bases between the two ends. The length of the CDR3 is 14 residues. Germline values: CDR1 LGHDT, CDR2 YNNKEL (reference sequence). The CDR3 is CASSQGAGGNTIYF. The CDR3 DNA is TGTGCCAGCAGCCAAGGGGCAGGGGGAAACACCATATATTTT.

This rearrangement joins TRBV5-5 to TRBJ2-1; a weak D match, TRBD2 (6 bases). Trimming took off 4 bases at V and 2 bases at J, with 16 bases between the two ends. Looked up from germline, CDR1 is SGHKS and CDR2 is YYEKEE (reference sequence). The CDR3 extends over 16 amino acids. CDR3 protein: CASSRRERRTYNEQFF. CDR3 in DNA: TGTGCCAGCAGCCGTCGGGAGAGGAGAACCTACAATGAGCAGTTCTTC. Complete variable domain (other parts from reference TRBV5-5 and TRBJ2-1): DAGVTQSPTHLIKTRGQQVTLRCSPISGHKSVSWYQQVLGQGPQFIFQYYEKEERGRGNFPDRFSARQFPNYSSELNVNALLLGDSALYLCASSRRERRTYNEQFFGPGTRLTVL.

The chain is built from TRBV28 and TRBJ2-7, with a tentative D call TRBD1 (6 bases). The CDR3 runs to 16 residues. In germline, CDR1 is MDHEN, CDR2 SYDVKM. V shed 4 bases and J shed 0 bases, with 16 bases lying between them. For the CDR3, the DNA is TGTGCCAGCAGTTCATCGGCACAGGGAAGCTCCTACGAGCAGTACTTC. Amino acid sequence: CASSSSAQGSSYEQYF.

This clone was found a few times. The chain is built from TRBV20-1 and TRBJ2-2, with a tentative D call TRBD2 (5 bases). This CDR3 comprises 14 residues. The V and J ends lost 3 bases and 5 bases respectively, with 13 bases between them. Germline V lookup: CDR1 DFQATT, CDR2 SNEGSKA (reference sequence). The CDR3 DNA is TGCAGTGCTAGTGGACTCCAGAAAACCGGGGAGCTGTTTTTT. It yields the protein CSASGLQKTGELFF.

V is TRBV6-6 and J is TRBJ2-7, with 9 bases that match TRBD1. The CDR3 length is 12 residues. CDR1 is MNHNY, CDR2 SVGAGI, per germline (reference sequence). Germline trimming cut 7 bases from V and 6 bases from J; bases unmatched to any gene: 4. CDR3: CASTGTGPEQYF. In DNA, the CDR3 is TGTGCCAGCACCGGGACAGGGCCCGAGCAGTACTTC.

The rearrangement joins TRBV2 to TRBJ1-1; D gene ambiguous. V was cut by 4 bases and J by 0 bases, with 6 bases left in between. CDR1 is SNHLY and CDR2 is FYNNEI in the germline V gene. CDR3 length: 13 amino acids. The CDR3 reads CASSVEVNTEAFF. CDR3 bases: TGTGCCAGCAGTGTGGAGGTGAACACTGAAGCTTTCTTT.